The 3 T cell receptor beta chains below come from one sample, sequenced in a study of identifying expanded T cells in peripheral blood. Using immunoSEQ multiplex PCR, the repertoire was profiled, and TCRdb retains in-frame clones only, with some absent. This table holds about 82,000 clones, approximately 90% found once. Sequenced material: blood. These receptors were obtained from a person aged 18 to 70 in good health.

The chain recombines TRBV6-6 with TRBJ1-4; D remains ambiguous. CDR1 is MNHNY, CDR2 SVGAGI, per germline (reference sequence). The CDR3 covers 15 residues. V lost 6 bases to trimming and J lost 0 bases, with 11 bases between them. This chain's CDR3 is CASSYLRTTNEKLFF. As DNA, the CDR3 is TGTGCCAGCAGCTATTTGCGGACAACTAATGAAAAACTGTTTTTT.

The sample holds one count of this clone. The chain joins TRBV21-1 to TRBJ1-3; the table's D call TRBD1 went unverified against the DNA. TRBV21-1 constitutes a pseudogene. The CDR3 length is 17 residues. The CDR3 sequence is CASSNSPSTGSGNTIYF. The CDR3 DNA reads TGTGCCAGCAGCAACTCGCCTTCCACAGGGTCTGGAAACACCATATATTTT.

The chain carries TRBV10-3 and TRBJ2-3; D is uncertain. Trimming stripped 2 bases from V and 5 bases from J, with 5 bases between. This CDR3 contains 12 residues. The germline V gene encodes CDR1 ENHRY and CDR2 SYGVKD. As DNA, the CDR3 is TGTGCCATCAGTGAGCAGAGAGATACGCAGTATTTT. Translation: CAISEQRDTQYF.